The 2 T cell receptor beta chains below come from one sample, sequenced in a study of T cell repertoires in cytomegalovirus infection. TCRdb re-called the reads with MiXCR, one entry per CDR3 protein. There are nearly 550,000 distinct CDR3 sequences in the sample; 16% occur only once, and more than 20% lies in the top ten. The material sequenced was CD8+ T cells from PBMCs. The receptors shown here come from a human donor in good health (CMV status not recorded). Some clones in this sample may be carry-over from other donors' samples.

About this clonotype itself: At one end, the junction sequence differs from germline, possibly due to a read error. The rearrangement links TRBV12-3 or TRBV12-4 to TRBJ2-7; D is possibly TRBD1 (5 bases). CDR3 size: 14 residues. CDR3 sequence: CARSLTGHPYEKYF. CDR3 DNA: TGTGCCCGCAGTTTAACAGGACATCCCTACGAGAAGTACTTC.

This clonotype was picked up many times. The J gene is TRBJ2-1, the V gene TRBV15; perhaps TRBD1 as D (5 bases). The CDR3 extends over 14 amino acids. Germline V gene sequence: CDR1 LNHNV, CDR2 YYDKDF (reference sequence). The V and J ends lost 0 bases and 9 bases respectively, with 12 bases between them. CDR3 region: CATSRDPQGREQFF. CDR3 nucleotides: TGTGCCACCAGCAGAGATCCCCAGGGTCGTGAGCAGTTCTTC.